A single sample gave rise to the 3 T cell receptor beta chains below, sequenced in a study of control samples from healthy donors and cancer patients. Generated by immunoSEQ multiplex PCR, the TCRdb table keeps only in-frame clones and is missing some. The sample holds 84,000 or so clones; 91% are singletons and the top ten take under 20%. Material: blood. Receptors originate from a man in his forties or fifties in good health.

The rearrangement links TRBV6-6 to TRBJ1-5; no firm D call. The germline V and J ends were trimmed by 8 bases and 5 bases, with 7 bases remaining between them. Germline values: CDR1 MNHNY, CDR2 SVGAGI (reference sequence). This CDR3 is built from 11 residues. The DNA for the CDR3 is TGTGCCAGCGGACGAGATCAGCCCCAGCATTTT. The encoded protein is CASGRDQPQHF.

The chain uses TRBV6-5 and TRBJ2-1, with 9 bases fitting TRBD1. Germline CDR1 and CDR2: MNHEY and SVGAGI. The CDR3 runs to 15 residues. Losses at the gene ends were 6 bases for V and 3 bases for J; bases not matched to a gene: 6. CDR3 protein: CASSRGQGSYNEQFF. CDR3 sequence (DNA): TGTGCCAGCAGCCGAGGACAGGGGAGCTACAATGAGCAGTTCTTC.

The chain employs TRBV9 and TRBJ1-2; 7 bases map to TRBD1. The germline V gene has CDR1 SGDLS and CDR2 YYNGEE. There are 14 residues in the CDR3. Germline trimming cut 4 bases from V and 4 bases from J; bases unmatched to any gene: 7. CDR3 nucleotides: TGTGCCAGCAGCCCAACAGGGACAGCCTATGGCTACACCTTC. Amino acid sequence: CASSPTGTAYGYTF.